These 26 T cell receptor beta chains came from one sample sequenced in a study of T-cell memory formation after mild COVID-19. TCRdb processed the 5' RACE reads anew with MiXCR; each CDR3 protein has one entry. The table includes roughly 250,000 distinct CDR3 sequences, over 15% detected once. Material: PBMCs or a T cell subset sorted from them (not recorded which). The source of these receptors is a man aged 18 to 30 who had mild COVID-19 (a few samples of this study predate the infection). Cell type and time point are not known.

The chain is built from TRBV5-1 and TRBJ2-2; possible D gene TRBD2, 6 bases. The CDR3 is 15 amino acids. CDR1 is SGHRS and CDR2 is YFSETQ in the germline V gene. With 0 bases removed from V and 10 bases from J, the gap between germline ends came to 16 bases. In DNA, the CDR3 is TGCGCCAGCAGCTTGGGCGGAGGGCCCCTCGAGGAGCTGTTTTTT. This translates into CASSLGGGPLEELFF.

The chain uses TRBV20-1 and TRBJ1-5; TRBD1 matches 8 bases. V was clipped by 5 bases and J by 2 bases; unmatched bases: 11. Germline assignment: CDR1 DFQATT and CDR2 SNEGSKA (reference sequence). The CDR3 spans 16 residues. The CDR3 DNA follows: TGCAGTGCTGACCGGACAGGGAACCATCGCAATCAGCCCCAGCATTTT. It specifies CSADRTGNHRNQPQHF.

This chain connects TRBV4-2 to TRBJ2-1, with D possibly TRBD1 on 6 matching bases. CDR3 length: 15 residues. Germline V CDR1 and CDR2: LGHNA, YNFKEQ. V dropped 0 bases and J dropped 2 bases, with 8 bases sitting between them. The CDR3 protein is CASSQEGAPYNEQFF. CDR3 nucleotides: TGTGCCAGCAGCCAAGAGGGGGCCCCCTACAATGAGCAGTTCTTC.

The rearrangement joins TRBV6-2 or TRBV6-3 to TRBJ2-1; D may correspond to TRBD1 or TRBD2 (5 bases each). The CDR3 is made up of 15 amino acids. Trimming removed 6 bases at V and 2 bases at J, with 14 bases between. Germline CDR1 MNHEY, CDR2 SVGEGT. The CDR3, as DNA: TGTGCCAGCAGAGTTGGGGACGGAACCTACAATGAGCAGTTCTTC. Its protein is CASRVGDGTYNEQFF.

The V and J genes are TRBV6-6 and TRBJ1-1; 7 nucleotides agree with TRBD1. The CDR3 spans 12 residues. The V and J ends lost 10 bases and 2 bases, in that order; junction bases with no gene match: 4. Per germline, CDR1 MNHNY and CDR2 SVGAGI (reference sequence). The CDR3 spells CAIRDSNTEAFF. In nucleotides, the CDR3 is TGTGCCATCAGGGACAGCAACACTGAAGCTTTCTTT.

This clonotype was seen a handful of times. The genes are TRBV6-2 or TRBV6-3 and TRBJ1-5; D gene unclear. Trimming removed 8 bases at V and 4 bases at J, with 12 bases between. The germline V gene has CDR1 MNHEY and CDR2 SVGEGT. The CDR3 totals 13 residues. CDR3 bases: TGTGCCAGCCGGGCGGGATTGAATCAGCCCCAGCATTTT. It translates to CASRAGLNQPQHF.

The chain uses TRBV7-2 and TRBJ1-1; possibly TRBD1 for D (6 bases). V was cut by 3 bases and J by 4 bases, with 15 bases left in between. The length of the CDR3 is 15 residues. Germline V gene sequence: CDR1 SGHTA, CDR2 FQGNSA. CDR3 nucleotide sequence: TGTGCCAGCAGCTTCGCAGGGGCTGGTGGCACTGAAGCTTTCTTT. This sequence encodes CASSFAGAGGTEAFF.

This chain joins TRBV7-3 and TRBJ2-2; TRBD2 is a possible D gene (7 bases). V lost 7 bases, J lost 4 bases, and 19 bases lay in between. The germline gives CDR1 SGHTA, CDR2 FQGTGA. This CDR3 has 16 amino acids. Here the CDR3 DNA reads TGTGCCAGCACCGCGTCGGGGGGCGGGAGCACCGGGGAGCTGTTTTTT. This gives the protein CASTASGGGSTGELFF.

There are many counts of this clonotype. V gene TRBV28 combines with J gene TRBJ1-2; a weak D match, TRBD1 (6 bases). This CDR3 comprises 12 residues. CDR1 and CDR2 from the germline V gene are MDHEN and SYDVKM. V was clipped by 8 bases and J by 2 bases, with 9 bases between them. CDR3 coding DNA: TGTGCCAGCGAAGACAGGAACTATGGCTACACCTTC. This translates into CASEDRNYGYTF.

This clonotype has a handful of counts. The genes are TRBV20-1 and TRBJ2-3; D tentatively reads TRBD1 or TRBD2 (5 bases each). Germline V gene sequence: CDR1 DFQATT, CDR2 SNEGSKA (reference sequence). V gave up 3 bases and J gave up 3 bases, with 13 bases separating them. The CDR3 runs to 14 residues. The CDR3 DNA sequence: TGCAGTGCTAGTGAGGGGACGGGGACAGATACGCAGTATTTT. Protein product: CSASEGTGTDTQYF.

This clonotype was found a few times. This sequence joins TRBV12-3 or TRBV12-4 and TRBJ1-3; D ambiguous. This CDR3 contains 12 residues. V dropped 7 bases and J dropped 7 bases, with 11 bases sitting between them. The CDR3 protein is CASTPGWNTIYF. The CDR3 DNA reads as TGTGCCAGCACCCCGGGGTGGAACACCATATATTTT.

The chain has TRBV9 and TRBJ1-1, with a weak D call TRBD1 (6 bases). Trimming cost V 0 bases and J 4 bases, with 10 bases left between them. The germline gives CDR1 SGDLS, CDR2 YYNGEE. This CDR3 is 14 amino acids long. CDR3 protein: CASSVGGPVTEAFF. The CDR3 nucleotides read TGTGCCAGCAGCGTAGGGGGGCCAGTCACTGAAGCTTTCTTT.

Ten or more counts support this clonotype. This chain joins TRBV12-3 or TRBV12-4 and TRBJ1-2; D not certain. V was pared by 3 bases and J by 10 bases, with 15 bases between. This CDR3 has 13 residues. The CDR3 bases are TGTGCCAGCAGTTTGGATGCCCCAGACCACTACACCTTC. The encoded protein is CASSLDAPDHYTF.

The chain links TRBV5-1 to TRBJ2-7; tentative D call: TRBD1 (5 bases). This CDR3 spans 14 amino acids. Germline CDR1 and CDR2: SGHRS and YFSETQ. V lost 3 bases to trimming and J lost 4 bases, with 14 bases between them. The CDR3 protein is CASSSSGNQYEQYV. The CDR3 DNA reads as TGCGCCAGCAGCTCCTCAGGGAATCAATACGAGCAGTACGTC.

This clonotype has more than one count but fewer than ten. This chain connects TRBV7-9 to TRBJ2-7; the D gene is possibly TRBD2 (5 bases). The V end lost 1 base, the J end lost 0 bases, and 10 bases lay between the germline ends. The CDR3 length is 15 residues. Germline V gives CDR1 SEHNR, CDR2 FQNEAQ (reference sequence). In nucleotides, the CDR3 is TGTGCCAGCAGCTTAGGTCCGGGGAACTCCTACGAGCAGTACGTC. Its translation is CASSLGPGNSYEQYV.

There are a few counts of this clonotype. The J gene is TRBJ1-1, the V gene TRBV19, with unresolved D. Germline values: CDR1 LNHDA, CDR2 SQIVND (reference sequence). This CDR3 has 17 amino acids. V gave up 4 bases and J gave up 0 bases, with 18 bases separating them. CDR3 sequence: CASSRGRINSMNTEAFF. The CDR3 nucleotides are TGTGCCAGTAGTAGAGGACGGATAAATTCCATGAACACTGAAGCTTTCTTT. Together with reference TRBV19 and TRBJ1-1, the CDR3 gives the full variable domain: DGGITQSPKYLFRKEGQNVTLSCEQNLNHDAMYWYRQDPGQGLRLIYYSQIVNDFQKGDIAEGYSVSREKKESFPLTVTSAQKNPTAFYLCASSRGRINSMNTEAFFGQGTRLTVV.

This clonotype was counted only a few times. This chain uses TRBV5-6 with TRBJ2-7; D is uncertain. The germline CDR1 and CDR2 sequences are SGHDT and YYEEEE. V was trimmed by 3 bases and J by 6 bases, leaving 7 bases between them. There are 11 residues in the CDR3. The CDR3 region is CASSSGSEQYV. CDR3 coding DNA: TGTGCCAGCAGCTCCGGTAGCGAGCAGTACGTC.

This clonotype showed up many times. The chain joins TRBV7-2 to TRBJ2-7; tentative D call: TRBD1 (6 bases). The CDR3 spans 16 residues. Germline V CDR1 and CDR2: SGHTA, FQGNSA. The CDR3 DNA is TGTGCCAGCAGAACTACGGGGCAGGGGCGCTCCCACGAGCAGTACGTC. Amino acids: CASRTTGQGRSHEQYV.

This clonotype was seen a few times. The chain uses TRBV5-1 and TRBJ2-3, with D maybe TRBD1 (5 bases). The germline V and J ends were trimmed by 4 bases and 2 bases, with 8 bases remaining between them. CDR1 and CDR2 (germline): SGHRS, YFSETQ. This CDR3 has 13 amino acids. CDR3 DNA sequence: TGCGCCAGCAGCCCGGACAACACAGATACGCAGTATTTT. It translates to CASSPDNTDTQYF.

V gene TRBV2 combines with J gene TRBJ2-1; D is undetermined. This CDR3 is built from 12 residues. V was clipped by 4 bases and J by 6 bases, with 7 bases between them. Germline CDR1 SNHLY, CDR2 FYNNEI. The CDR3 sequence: CASSVEPNEQFF. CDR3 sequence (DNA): TGTGCCAGCAGTGTCGAACCCAATGAGCAGTTCTTC.

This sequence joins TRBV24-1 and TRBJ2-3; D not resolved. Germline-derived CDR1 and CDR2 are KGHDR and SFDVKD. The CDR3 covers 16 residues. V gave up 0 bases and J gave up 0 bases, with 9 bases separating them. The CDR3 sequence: CATSDLGRESTDTQYF. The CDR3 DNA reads TGTGCCACCAGTGATTTGGGAAGGGAAAGCACAGATACGCAGTATTTT.

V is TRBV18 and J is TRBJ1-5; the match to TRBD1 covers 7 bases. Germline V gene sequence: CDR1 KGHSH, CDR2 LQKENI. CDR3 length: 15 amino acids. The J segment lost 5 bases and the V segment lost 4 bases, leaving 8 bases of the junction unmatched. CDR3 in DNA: TGTGCCAGCTCACTCTCGACAGGGCGTGATCAGCCCCAGCATTTT. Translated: CASSLSTGRDQPQHF.

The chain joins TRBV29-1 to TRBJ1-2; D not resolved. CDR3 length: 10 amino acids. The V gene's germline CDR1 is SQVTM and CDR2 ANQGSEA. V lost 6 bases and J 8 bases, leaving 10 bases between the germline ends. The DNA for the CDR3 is TGCAGCGTCCGGAAAGACGGCTACACCTTC. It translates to CSVRKDGYTF.

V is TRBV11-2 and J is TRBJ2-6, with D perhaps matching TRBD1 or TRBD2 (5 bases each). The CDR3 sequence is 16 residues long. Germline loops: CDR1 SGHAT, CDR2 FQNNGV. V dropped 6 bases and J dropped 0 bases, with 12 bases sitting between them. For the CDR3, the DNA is TGTGCCAGCAGTGCCGGGGCAAACTCTGGGGCCAACGTCCTGACTTTC. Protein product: CASSAGANSGANVLTF.

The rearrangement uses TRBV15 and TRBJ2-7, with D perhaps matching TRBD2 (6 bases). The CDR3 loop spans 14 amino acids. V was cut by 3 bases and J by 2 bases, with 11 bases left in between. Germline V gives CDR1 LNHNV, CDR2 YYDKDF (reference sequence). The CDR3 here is CATSSEEGTYEQYV. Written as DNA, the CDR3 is TGTGCCACCAGCAGTGAGGAGGGAACCTACGAGCAGTACGTC.

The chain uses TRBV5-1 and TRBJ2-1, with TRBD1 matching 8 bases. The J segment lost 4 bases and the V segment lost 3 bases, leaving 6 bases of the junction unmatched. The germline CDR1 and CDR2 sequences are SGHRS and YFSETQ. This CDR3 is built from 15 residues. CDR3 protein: CASSSDRGPYNEQFF. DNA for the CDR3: TGCGCCAGCAGCTCAGACAGGGGTCCATACAATGAGCAGTTCTTC.